These 27 T cell receptor beta chains originate from one sample sequenced in a study of cytomegalovirus exposure and HLA in healthy donors. This table comes from immunoSEQ multiplex PCR, and its TCRdb copy is limited to in-frame clones, with some not included. The repertoire holds some 170,000 clones, with roughly nine tenths as singletons. The sequenced sample was PBMCs. The receptors stem from a man younger than 35 in good health and CMV-seropositive.

This chain links TRBV7-6 with TRBJ2-2, with 8 nucleotides matching TRBD1. The CDR3 sequence is 17 residues long. Germline-derived CDR1 and CDR2 are SGHVS and FNYEAQ. Losses at the gene ends were 5 bases for V and 5 bases for J; bases not matched to a gene: 13. The CDR3 reads CASSPYAQDRETGELFF. The CDR3 coding sequence is TGTGCCAGCAGCCCCTACGCCCAGGACAGGGAAACCGGGGAGCTGTTTTTT.

This sequence joins TRBV4-1 and TRBJ1-1, with 9 bases fitting TRBD1. This CDR3 comprises 15 residues. With V trimmed by 5 bases and J by 4 bases, 8 bases remained unmatched. Germline V gene sequence: CDR1 MGHRA, CDR2 YSYEKL. CDR3 DNA: TGCGCCAGCAGCGCAGCGGGACAGGGTCCCACTGAAGCTTTCTTT. Translation: CASSAAGQGPTEAFF.

The V call is TRBV7-9, the J call TRBJ2-4, with unresolved D. The CDR3 covers 17 residues. The V end was cut by 4 bases, the J end by 4 bases, with 20 bases between. The V gene's germline CDR1 is SEHNR and CDR2 FQNEAQ (reference sequence). The CDR3 coding sequence is TGTGCCAGCAGCTCCCTGCTTATTGACTCGGAGAAAAACATTCAGTACTTC. Its protein product is CASSSLLIDSEKNIQYF.

The chain has TRBV29-1 and TRBJ2-1, with TRBD2 identical over 12 bases. Germline V CDR1 and CDR2: SQVTM, ANQGSEA. After removal of 4 bases from V and 7 bases from J, the junction contained 8 bases not matched to a gene. This CDR3 region has 15 residues. The CDR3 here is CSVGLLAGGGNEQFF. The CDR3 region has the DNA TGCAGCGTTGGCTTACTAGCGGGAGGAGGGAATGAGCAGTTCTTC.

The V gene is TRBV28, the J gene TRBJ1-2; 9 bases match TRBD1. In germline, CDR1 is MDHEN, CDR2 SYDVKM. The CDR3 covers 13 residues. Losses at the gene ends were 2 bases for V and 7 bases for J; bases not matched to a gene: 2. CDR3 nucleotide sequence: TGTGCCAGCAGTTTAGGGGACAGGGCTGGCTACACCTTC. It specifies CASSLGDRAGYTF.

This rearrangement joins TRBV5-6 to TRBJ2-3, with TRBD2 as a possible D gene (6 bases). Germline assignment: CDR1 SGHDT and CDR2 YYEEEE. The ends were cut back, 2 bases at V and 3 bases at J, with 13 bases in the middle. This CDR3 has 15 residues. CDR3 bases: TGTGCCAGCAGCTTTCAAGTGACTAGTACAGATACGCAGTATTTT. The encoded protein is CASSFQVTSTDTQYF.

The chain employs TRBV5-4 and TRBJ2-5; D possibly corresponds to TRBD1 (6 bases). V lost 7 bases to trimming and J lost 2 bases, with 18 bases between them. The CDR3 contains 15 residues. Germline V gene lookup returns CDR1 SGHNT and CDR2 YYREEE (reference sequence). This CDR3 reads CASQQGMKGQETQYF. The CDR3 DNA reads as TGTGCCAGCCAGCAGGGGATGAAGGGTCAAGAGACCCAGTACTTC.

J is TRBJ1-5 and V is TRBV27, with D possibly TRBD1 on 5 matching bases. V lost 5 bases and J 3 bases, leaving 11 bases between the germline ends. Germline V gene data show CDR1 as MNHEY and CDR2 as SMNVEV (reference sequence). The CDR3 contains 14 residues. CDR3 DNA sequence: TGTGCCAGCAGTATCCGGGACTCCAATCAGCCCCAGCATTTT. This translates into CASSIRDSNQPQHF.

The table lists this clone with a count of one. The gene calls are TRBV6-1 and TRBJ2-6; D perhaps matches TRBD1 (6 bases). The V end lost 1 base, the J end lost 0 bases, and 10 bases lay between the germline ends. The CDR3 contains 17 residues. CDR1 and CDR2 (germline): MNHNS, SASEGT. DNA of the CDR3: TGTGCCAGCAGTGAAGATGGGGGCTCCTCTGGGGCCAACGTCCTGACTTTC. It codes for CASSEDGGSSGANVLTF.

V usage is TRBV28 and J usage is TRBJ2-2; D remains ambiguous. Trimming pared 2 bases from V and 6 bases from J, leaving 7 bases between. Germline-derived CDR1 and CDR2 are MDHEN and SYDVKM. The CDR3 consists of 13 residues. The CDR3 nucleotides are TGTGCCAGCAGTTTAAGCCGTGCCGGGGAGCTGTTTTTT. Protein product: CASSLSRAGELFF.

The chain uses TRBV5-4 and TRBJ2-7, with 7 positions matching TRBD1. CDR1 and CDR2 (germline): SGHNT, YYREEE (reference sequence). CDR3 length equals 14 residues. With V trimmed by 4 bases and J by 0 bases, 4 bases remained unmatched. The CDR3 coding sequence is TGTGCCAGCAGCACACAGGGGAGCTCCTACGAGCAGTACTTC. Encoded protein: CASSTQGSSYEQYF.

The count of this clone is one. This chain joins TRBV18 and TRBJ2-7; a weak D match, TRBD2 (5 bases). This CDR3 region has 13 residues. Trimming shortened V by 3 bases and J by 3 bases, and 9 bases separated the two germline ends. CDR1 and CDR2 from the germline V gene are KGHSH and LQKENI. Here the CDR3 reads CASSPNSDYEQYF. The CDR3 nucleotides are TGTGCCAGCTCACCTAATAGCGACTACGAGCAGTACTTC.

The V call is TRBV7-4, the J call TRBJ2-7; TRBD2 matches at 13 bases. Germline loops: CDR1 SGHVT, CDR2 SQSDAQ. This CDR3 has 20 amino acids. V lost 1 base and J lost 4; bases outside the gene matches: 16. CDR3 DNA: TGTGCCAGCAGCTTAGATACTAGCGGGAGGGCCCGGGGCGGCGATTACGAGCAGTACTTC. This sequence encodes CASSLDTSGRARGGDYEQYF. The complete variable domain, with remaining parts taken from reference TRBV7-4 and TRBJ2-7, reads GAGVSQSPRYKVAKRGRDVALRCDSISGHVTLYWYRQTLGQGSEVLTYSQSDAQRDKSGRPSGRFSAERPERSVSTLKIQRTEQGDSAVYLCASSLDTSGRARGGDYEQYFGPGTRLTVT.

This clone has just a few counts. The chain carries TRBV15 and TRBJ1-2, with 8 bases identical to TRBD1. Germline trimming cut 5 bases from V and 5 bases from J; bases unmatched to any gene: 7. From germline, CDR1 is LNHNV and CDR2 YYDKDF (reference sequence). CDR3 length equals 14 residues. CDR3 bases: TGTGCCACCAGCGCCGACAGGGGCGGGTATGGCTACACCTTC. Its translation is CATSADRGGYGYTF.

This chain uses TRBV7-9 with TRBJ2-5, with TRBD2 as a possible D gene (6 bases). Deletions cut 6 bases from V and 1 base from J, with 12 bases between. Germline values: CDR1 SEHNR, CDR2 FQNEAQ (reference sequence). This CDR3 spans 14 amino acids. In nucleotides, the CDR3 is TGTGCCAGCAGTCCGGGGACTGCCCAAGAGACCCAGTACTTC. This sequence encodes CASSPGTAQETQYF.

This sequence joins TRBV13 and TRBJ2-7, with 9 bases that match TRBD1. The V and J ends lost 5 bases and 5 bases, in that order; junction bases with no gene match: 4. CDR1 is PRHDT, CDR2 FYEKMQ, per germline (reference sequence). This CDR3 has 13 amino acids. The CDR3 loop is CASSNRGLDEQYF. In DNA, the CDR3 is TGTGCCAGCAGCAACAGGGGGCTGGACGAGCAGTACTTC.

The V call is TRBV19, the J call TRBJ2-3; 14 bases are shared with TRBD2. Germline CDR1 and CDR2: LNHDA and SQIVND (reference sequence). This CDR3 is 18 amino acids long. Germline trimming cut 5 bases from V and 4 bases from J; bases unmatched to any gene: 11. CDR3 loop: CASSGRGLAGAWADTQYF. CDR3 coding DNA: TGTGCCAGTAGTGGAAGGGGACTAGCGGGAGCCTGGGCAGATACGCAGTATTTT.

This chain connects TRBV11-2 to TRBJ2-7; the match to TRBD1 covers 8 bases. This CDR3 spans 14 amino acids. Germline V gives CDR1 SGHAT, CDR2 FQNNGV. V shed 5 bases and J 4 bases; nucleotides not matched to a gene: 7. In DNA form, the CDR3 reads TGTGCCAGCAGCGCACGCAGGGGGCTTTACGAGCAGTACTTC. Translation gives CASSARRGLYEQYF.

The chain employs TRBV30 and TRBJ2-5, with a possible D match to TRBD2 (5 bases). V shed 3 bases and J shed 5 bases, with 16 bases lying between them. The CDR3 is made up of 14 amino acids. Germline V gene data show CDR1 as GTSNPN and CDR2 as SVGIG (reference sequence). The CDR3: CAWSATSMRETQYF. CDR3 nucleotide sequence: TGTGCCTGGAGCGCAACTAGTATGCGGGAGACCCAGTACTTC.

The genes are TRBV5-8 and TRBJ2-3; 12 bases match TRBD2. V gave up 4 bases and J gave up 3 bases; unmatched junction bases: 6. Per germline, CDR1 SGHTS and CDR2 YDEGEE. There are 16 residues in the CDR3. The CDR3 here is CASSPGLAGFTDTQYF. The DNA of the CDR3 is TGTGCCAGCAGCCCAGGACTAGCGGGATTTACAGATACGCAGTATTTT.

Regarding this clone: This likely traces to a read error, being one base from a far larger clone. The V gene is TRBV28, the J gene TRBJ1-2; 7 bases are shared with TRBD1. There are 12 residues in the CDR3. In germline, CDR1 is MDHEN, CDR2 SYDVKM. V was clipped by 4 bases and J by 4 bases; unmatched bases: 0. In DNA form, the CDR3 reads TGTGCCAGCAGTTCAGGGGGCTATGGCTACACCTTC. It is translated as CASSSGGYGYTF.

The V and J genes are TRBV5-4 and TRBJ1-2, with TRBD1 matching over 8 bases. Germline V gene lookup returns CDR1 SGHNT and CDR2 YYREEE (reference sequence). Germline trimming cut 4 bases from V and 3 bases from J; bases unmatched to any gene: 5. The CDR3 is made up of 14 amino acids. The CDR3 sequence is CASSQQGEDYGYTF. In nucleotides, the CDR3 is TGTGCCAGCAGCCAACAGGGGGAGGACTATGGCTACACCTTC.

The V call is TRBV5-4, the J call TRBJ2-3, with D tentatively TRBD2 (5 bases). Germline V gives CDR1 SGHNT, CDR2 YYREEE (reference sequence). This CDR3 region has 16 residues. The V end lost 4 bases, the J end lost 0 bases, and 15 bases lay between the germline ends. The CDR3 is CASSPRSGRSTDTQYF. The CDR3 nucleotides read TGTGCCAGCAGCCCCAGATCGGGAAGAAGCACAGATACGCAGTATTTT.

The DNA for the CDR3 is TGTGCCTGGAGTTCCCGCCTGAGCTCCTACAATGAGCAGTTCTTC. Translated, it gives CAWSSRLSSYNEQFF. This chain uses TRBV30 with TRBJ2-1; no clear D. Germline loops: CDR1 GTSNPN, CDR2 SVGIG (reference sequence). V dropped 2 bases and J dropped 0 bases, with 11 bases sitting between them. This CDR3 has 15 residues.

Comment on this clone: A read error may produce the germline difference seen at one junction end. This chain connects TRBV7-7 to TRBJ2-3; 9 bases are a match to TRBD1. In germline, CDR1 is SSHAT, CDR2 FNYEAQ (reference sequence). The CDR3 covers 16 residues. The CDR3 DNA sequence: TGTGCTAGCAGCCCGGGACAGGGACTTGGAACAGATACGCAGTATTTT. It is translated as CASSPGQGLGTDTQYF.

This chain links TRBV10-3 with TRBJ2-7; 11 nucleotides align to TRBD1. Germline assignment: CDR1 ENHRY and CDR2 SYGVKD. The J segment lost 5 bases and the V segment lost 2 bases, leaving 2 bases of the junction unmatched. CDR3 size: 14 residues. CDR3 DNA: TGTGCCATCAGTGAGCCGGGACAGGGGGACGAGCAGTACTTC. This translates into CAISEPGQGDEQYF.

This rearrangement joins TRBV5-1 to TRBJ2-5; 10 bases are a match to TRBD2. The germline V gene has CDR1 SGHRS and CDR2 YFSETQ. The CDR3 is 15 residues long. Trimming removed 3 bases from V and 2 bases from J; junction bases left unmatched: 4. In nucleotides, the CDR3 is TGCGCCAGCAGCTCGTCACTAGCGGGGCAAGAGACCCAGTACTTC. Its protein product is CASSSSLAGQETQYF.